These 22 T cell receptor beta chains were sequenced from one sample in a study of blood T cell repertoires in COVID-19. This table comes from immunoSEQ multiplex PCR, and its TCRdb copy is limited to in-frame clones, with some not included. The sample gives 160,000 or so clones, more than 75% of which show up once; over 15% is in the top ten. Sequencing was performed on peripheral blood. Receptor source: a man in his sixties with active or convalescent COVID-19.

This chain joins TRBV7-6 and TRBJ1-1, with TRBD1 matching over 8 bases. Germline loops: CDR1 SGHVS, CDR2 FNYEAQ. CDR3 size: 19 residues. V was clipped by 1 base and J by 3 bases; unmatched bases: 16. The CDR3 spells CASSLDPGDRGPRDTEAFF. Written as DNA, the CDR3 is TGTGCCAGCAGCTTAGATCCCGGAGACAGGGGCCCTCGGGACACTGAAGCTTTCTTT.

This CDR3 reads CAWSAPGRGNNSPLHF. DNA of the CDR3: TGTGCCTGGAGTGCACCCGGGCGGGGAAATAATTCACCCCTCCACTTT. V is TRBV30 and J is TRBJ1-6; the D is unclear. This CDR3 has 16 residues. The V and J ends lost 1 base and 5 bases respectively, with 15 bases between them. The germline V gene encodes CDR1 GTSNPN and CDR2 SVGIG (reference sequence).

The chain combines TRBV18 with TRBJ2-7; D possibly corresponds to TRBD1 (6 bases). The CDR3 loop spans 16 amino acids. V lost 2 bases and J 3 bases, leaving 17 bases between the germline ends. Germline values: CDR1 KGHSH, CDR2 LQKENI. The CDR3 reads CASSPFEGHPFYEQYF. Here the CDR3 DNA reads TGTGCCAGCTCACCATTCGAGGGACACCCTTTCTACGAGCAGTACTTC.

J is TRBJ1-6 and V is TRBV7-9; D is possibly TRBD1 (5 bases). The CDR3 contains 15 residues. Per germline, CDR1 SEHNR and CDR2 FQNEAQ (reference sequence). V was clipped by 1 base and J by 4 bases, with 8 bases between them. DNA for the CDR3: TGTGCCAGCAGCTTAGGTGGGGGGTATAATTCACCCCTCCACTTT. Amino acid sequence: CASSLGGGYNSPLHF.

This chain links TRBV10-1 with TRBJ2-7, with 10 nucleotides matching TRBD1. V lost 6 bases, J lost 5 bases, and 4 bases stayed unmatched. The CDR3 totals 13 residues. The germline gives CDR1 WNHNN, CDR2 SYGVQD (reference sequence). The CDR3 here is CASRTGTGDEQYF. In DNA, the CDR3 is TGCGCCAGCAGAACCGGGACAGGGGACGAGCAGTACTTC.

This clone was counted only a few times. CDR3 bases: TGTGCCAGCAGTGACGCCGGGACAGGGGGCGACTATGGCTACACCTTC. This codes for CASSDAGTGGDYGYTF. The chain couples TRBV6-1 to TRBJ1-2; 12 nucleotides line up with TRBD1. Germline-derived CDR1 and CDR2 are MNHNS and SASEGT. The junction had 5 bases not matched to a gene; V was cut back by 3 bases and J by 3 bases. The CDR3 covers 16 residues.

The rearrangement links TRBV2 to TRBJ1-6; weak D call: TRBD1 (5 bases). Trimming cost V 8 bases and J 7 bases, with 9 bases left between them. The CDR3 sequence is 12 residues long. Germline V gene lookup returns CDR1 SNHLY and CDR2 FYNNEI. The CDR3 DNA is TGTGCCAGCTCAGGGCAGAATTCACCCCTCCACTTT. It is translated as CASSGQNSPLHF.

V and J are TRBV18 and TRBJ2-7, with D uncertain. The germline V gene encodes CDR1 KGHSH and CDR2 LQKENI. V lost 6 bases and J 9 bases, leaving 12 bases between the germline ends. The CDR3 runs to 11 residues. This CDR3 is CASSGTYGQYF. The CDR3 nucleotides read TGTGCCAGCTCTGGTACCTATGGGCAGTACTTC.

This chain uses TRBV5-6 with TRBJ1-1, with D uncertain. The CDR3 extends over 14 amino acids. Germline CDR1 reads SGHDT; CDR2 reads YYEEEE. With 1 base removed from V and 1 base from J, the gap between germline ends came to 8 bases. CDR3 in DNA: TGTGCCAGCAGCTTGTACAGATCGAACACTGAAGCTTTCTTT. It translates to CASSLYRSNTEAFF. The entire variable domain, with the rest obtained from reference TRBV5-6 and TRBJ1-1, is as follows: DAGVTQSPTHLIKTRGQQVTLRCSPKSGHDTVSWYQQALGQGPQFIFQYYEEEERQRGNFPDRFSGHQFPNYSSELNVNALLLGDSALYLCASSLYRSNTEAFFGQGTRLTVV.

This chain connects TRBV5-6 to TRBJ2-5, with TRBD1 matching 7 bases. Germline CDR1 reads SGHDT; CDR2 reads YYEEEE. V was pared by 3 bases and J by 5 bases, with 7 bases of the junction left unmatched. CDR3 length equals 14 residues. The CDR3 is CASSSLQGWETQYF. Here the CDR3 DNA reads TGTGCCAGCAGCTCCCTACAGGGGTGGGAGACCCAGTACTTC. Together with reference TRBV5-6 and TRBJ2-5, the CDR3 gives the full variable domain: DAGVTQSPTHLIKTRGQQVTLRCSPKSGHDTVSWYQQALGQGPQFIFQYYEEEERQRGNFPDRFSGHQFPNYSSELNVNALLLGDSALYLCASSSLQGWETQYFGPGTRLLVL.

The CDR3 bases are TGTGCCAGCAGTGAAGAGCCCGTGGAGAGACACACTGAAGCTTTCTTT. This codes for CASSEEPVERHTEAFF. V and J are TRBV4-2 and TRBJ1-1; D gene uncertain. The germline gives CDR1 LGHNA, CDR2 YNFKEQ. This CDR3 comprises 16 residues. V was shortened by 6 bases and J by 3 bases, with 20 bases between the two germline ends.

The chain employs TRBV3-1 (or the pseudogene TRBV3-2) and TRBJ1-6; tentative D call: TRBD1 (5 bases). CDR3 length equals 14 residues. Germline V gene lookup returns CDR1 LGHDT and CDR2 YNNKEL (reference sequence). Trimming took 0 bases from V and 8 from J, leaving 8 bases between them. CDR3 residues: CASSQDGQYSPLHF. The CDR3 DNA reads TGTGCCAGCAGCCAAGACGGACAATATTCACCCCTCCACTTT.

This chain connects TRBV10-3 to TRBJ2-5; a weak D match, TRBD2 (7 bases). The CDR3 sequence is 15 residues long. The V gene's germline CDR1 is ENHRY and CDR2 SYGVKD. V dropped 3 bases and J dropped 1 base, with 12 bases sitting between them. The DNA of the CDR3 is TGTGCCATCAGTGATTCTCGGGGGGCCCAAGAGACCCAGTACTTC. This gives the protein CAISDSRGAQETQYF.

The CDR3 DNA is TGTGCCTGGAGTGCTCGTCGACATTTTGGCTACACCTTC. Its translation is CAWSARRHFGYTF. This rearrangement joins TRBV30 to TRBJ1-2, with D uncertain. Trimming pared 1 base from V and 7 bases from J, leaving 13 bases between. Looked up from germline, CDR1 is GTSNPN and CDR2 is SVGIG (reference sequence). The CDR3 spans 13 residues.

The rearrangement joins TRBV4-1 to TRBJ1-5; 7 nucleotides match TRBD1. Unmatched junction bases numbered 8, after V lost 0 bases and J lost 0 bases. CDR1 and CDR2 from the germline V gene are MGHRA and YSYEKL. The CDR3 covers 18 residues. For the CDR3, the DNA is TGCGCCAGCAGCCAAGATCTCGACAGGGCCTATAGCAATCAGCCCCAGCATTTT. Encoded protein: CASSQDLDRAYSNQPQHF.

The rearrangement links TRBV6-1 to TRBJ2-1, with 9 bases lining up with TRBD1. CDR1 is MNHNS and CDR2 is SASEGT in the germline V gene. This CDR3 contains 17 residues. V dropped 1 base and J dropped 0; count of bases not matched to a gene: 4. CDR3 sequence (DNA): TGTGCCAGCAGTGAAGTGGGACAGGGCATCTCCTACAATGAGCAGTTCTTC. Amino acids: CASSEVGQGISYNEQFF.

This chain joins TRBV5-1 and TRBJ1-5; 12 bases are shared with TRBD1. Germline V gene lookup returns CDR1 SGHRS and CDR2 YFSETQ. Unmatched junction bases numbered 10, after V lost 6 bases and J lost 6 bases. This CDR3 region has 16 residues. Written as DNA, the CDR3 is TGCGCCAGCAAAGTACCGGGACAGGGGGCGATTCAGCCCCAGCATTTT. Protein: CASKVPGQGAIQPQHF.

The CDR3 protein is CASSPLGLAGGEQYF. In nucleotides, the CDR3 is TGTGCCAGCAGCCCCCTTGGACTAGCGGGGGGCGAGCAGTACTTC. This chain uses TRBV9 with TRBJ2-7; 14 bases line up with TRBD2. After removal of 4 bases from V and 6 bases from J, the junction contained 6 bases not matched to a gene. Germline CDR1 SGDLS, CDR2 YYNGEE. The CDR3 consists of 15 residues.

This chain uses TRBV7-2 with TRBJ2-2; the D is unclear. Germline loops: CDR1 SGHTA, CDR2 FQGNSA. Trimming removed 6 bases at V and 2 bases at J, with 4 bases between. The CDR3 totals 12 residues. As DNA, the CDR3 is TGTGCCAGCAGTCATAACACCGGGGAGCTGTTTTTT. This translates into CASSHNTGELFF.

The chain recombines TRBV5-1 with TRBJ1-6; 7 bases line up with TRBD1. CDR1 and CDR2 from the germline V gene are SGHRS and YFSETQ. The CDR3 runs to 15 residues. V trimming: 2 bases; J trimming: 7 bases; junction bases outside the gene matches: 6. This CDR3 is CASSLGDRENSPLHF. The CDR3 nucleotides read TGCGCCAGCAGCTTAGGAGACAGGGAAAATTCACCCCTCCACTTT.

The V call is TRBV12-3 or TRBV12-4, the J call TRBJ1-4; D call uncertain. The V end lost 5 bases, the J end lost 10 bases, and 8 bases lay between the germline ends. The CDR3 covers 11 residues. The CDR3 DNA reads TGTGCCAGCAGTATTAGAGGAAAACTGTTTTTT. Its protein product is CASSIRGKLFF.

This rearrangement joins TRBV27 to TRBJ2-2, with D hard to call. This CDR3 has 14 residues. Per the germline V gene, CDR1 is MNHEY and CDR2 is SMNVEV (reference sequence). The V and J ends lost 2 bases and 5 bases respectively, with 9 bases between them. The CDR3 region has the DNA TGTGCCAGCAGTTTACCGGGTGGGACCGGGGAGCTGTTTTTT. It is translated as CASSLPGGTGELFF.